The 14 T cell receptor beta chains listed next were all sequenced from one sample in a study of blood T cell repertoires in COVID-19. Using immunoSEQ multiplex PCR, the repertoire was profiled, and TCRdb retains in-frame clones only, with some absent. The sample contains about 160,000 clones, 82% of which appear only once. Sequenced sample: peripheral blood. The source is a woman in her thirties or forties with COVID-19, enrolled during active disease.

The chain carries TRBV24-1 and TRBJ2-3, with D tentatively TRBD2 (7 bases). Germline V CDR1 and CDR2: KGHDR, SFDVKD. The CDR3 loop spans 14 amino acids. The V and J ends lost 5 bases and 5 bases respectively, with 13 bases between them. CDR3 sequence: CATSVGGAGDTQYF. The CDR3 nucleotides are TGTGCCACCAGTGTTGGGGGGGCGGGAGATACGCAGTATTTT.

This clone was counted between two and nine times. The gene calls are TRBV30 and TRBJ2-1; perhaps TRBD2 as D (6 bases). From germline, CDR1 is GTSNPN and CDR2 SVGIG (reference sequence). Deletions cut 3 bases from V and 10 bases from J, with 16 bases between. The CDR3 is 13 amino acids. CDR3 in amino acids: CAWRSSALREQFF. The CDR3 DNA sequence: TGTGCCTGGAGATCTAGCGCGCTTCGGGAGCAGTTCTTC.

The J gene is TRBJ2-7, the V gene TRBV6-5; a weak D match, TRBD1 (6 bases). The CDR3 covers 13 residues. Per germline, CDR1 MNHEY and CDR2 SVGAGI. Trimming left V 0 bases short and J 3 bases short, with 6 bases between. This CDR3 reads CASSYSQGYEQYV. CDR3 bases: TGTGCCAGCAGTTACTCACAGGGCTACGAGCAGTACGTC.

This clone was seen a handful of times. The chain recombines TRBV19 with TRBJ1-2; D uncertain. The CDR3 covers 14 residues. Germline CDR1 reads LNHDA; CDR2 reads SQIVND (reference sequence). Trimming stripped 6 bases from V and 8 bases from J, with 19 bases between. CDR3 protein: CASSPARGLGGYTF. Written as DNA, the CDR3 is TGTGCCAGTAGCCCCGCGCGGGGTCTCGGAGGCTACACCTTC.

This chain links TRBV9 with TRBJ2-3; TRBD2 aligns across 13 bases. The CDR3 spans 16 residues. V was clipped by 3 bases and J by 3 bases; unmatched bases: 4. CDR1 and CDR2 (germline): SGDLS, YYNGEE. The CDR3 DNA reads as TGTGCCAGCAGCGACACTAGCGGGAGGGCGACAGATACGCAGTATTTT. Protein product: CASSDTSGRATDTQYF.

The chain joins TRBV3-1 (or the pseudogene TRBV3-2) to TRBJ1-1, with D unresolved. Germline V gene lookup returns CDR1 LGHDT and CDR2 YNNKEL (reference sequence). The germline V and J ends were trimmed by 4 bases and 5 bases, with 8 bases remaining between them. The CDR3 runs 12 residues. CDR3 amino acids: CASSPAGTEAFF. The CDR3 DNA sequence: TGTGCCAGCAGCCCTGCCGGGACTGAAGCTTTCTTT.

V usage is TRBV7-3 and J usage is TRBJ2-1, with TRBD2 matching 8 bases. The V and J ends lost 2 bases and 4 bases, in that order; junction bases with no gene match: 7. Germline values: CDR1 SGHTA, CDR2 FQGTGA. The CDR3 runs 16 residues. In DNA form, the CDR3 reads TGTGCCAGCAGCTTAGGACTAGCTGGGAGATACAATGAGCAGTTCTTC. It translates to CASSLGLAGRYNEQFF.

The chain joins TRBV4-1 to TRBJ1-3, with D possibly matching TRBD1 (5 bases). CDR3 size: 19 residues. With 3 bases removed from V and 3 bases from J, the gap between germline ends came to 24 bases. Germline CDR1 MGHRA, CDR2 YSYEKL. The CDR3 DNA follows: TGCGCCAGCAGCCAGACGGACATAGGGGAGGGATTGATTGGAAACACCATATATTTT. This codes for CASSQTDIGEGLIGNTIYF.

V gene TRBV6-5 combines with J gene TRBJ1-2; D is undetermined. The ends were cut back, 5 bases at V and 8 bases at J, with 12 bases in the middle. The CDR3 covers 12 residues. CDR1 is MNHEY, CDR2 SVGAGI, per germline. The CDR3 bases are TGTGCCAGCAGTCGCCACCCGGGGGGCTACACCTTC. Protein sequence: CASSRHPGGYTF.

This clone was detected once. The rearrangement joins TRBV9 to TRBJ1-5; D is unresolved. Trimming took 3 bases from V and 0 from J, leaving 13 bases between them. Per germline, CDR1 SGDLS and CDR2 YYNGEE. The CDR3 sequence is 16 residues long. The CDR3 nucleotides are TGTGCCAGCAGCGGGGGAGGGCCCCATAGCAATCAGCCCCAGCATTTT. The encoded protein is CASSGGGPHSNQPQHF. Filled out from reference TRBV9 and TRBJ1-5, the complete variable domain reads DSGVTQTPKHLITATGQRVTLRCSPRSGDLSVYWYQQSLDQGLQFLIQYYNGEERAKGNILERFSAQQFPDLHSELNLSSLELGDSALYFCASSGGGPHSNQPQHFGDGTRLSIL.

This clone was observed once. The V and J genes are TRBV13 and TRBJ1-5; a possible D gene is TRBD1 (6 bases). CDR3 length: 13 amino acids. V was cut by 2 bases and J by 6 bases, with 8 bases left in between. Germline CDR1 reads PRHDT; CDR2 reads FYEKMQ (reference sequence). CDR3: CASSLLGGQPQHF. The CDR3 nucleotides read TGTGCCAGCAGCTTACTAGGGGGTCAGCCCCAGCATTTT.

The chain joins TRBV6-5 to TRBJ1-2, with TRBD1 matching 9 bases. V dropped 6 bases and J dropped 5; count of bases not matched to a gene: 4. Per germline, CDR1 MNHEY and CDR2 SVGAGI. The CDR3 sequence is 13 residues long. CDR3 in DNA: TGTGCCAGCAGCCCGGACAGGGGTTATGGCTACACCTTC. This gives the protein CASSPDRGYGYTF.

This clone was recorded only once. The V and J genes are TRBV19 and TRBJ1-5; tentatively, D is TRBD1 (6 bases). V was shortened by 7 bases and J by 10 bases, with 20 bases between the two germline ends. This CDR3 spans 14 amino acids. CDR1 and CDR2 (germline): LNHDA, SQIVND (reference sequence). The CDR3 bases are TGTGCCAGTAAAAGTTCAGGGGCCTTCTACCCCCAGCATTTT. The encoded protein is CASKSSGAFYPQHF.

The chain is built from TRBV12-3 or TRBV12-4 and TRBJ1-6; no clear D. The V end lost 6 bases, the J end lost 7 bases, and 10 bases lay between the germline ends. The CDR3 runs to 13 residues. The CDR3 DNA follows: TGTGCCAGCAGCTCCCAGAAGAATTCACCCCTCCACTTT. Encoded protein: CASSSQKNSPLHF.